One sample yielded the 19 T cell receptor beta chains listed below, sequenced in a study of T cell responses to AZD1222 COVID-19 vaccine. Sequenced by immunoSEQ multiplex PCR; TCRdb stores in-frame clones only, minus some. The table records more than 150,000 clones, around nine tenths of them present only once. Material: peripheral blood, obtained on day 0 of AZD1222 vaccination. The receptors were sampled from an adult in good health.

This CDR3 reads CAISESTRDRSSTDTQYF. The CDR3 bases are TGTGCCATCAGTGAGTCGACTCGGGACAGATCTAGCACAGATACGCAGTATTTT. The V gene is TRBV10-3, the J gene TRBJ2-3, with 7 nucleotides matching TRBD1. This CDR3 has 18 amino acids. Germline CDR1 and CDR2: ENHRY and SYGVKD. J gave up 0 bases and V 0 bases, and 9 bases lay outside the gene matches.

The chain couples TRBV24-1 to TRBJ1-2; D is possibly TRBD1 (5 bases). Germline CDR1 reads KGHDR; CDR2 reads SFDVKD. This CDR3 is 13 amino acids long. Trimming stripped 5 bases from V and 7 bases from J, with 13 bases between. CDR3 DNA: TGTGCCACCAGTGCACCCGGGACGCTTGGCTACACCTTC. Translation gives CATSAPGTLGYTF.

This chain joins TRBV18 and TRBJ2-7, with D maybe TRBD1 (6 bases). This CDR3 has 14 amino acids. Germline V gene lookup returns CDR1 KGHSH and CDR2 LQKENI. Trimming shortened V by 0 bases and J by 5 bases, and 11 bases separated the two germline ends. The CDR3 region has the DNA TGTGCCAGCTCACCACCATCCAGGGGAAACGAGCAGTACTTC. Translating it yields CASSPPSRGNEQYF.

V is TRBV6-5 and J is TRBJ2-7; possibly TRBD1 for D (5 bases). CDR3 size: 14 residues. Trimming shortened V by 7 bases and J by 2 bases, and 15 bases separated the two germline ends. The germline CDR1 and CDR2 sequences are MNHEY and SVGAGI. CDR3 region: CASNNLGPAYEQYF. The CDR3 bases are TGTGCCAGCAACAATCTGGGGCCAGCCTACGAGCAGTACTTC.

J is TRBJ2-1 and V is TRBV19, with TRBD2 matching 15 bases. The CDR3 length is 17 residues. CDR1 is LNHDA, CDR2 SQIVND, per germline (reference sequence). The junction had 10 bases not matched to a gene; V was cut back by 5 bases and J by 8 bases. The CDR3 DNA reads TGTGCCAGTAGTCGACGGACTAGCGGGGGGGCTGTGTATGAGCAGTTCTTC. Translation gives CASSRRTSGGAVYEQFF.

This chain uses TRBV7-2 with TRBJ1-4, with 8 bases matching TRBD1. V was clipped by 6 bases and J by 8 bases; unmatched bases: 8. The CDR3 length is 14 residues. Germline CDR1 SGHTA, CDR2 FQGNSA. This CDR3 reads CASSSRGLQEKLFF. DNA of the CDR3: TGTGCCAGCAGTTCCAGGGGGCTGCAGGAAAAACTGTTTTTT.

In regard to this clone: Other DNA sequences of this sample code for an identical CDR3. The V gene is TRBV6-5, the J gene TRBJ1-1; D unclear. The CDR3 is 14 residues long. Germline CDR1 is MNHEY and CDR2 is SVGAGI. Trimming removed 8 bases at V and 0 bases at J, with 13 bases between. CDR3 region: CASGRGGVNTEAFF. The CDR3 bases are TGTGCCAGCGGCCGTGGCGGGGTGAACACTGAAGCTTTCTTT.

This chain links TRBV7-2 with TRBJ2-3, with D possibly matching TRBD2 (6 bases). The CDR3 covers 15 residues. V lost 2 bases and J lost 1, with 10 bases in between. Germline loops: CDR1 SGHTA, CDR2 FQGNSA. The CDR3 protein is CASSLRPSGTDTQYF. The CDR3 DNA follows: TGTGCCAGCAGCTTAAGGCCTAGCGGCACAGATACGCAGTATTTT. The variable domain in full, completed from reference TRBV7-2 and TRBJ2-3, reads GAGVSQSPSNKVTEKGKDVELRCDPISGHTALYWYRQSLGQGLEFLIYFQGNSAPDKSGLPSDRFSAERTGGSVSTLTIQRTQQEDSAVYLCASSLRPSGTDTQYFGPGTRLTVL.

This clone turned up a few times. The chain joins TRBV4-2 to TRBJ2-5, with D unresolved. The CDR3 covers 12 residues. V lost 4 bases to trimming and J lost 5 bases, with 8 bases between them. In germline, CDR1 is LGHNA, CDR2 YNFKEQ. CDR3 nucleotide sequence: TGTGCCAGCAGCCGGGTGGGGGAGACCCAGTACTTC. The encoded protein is CASSRVGETQYF.

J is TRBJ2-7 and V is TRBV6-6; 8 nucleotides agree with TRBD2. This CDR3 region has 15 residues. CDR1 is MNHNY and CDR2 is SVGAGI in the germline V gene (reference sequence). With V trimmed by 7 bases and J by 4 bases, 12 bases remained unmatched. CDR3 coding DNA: TGTGCCAGCACCACCGCGGGGGGCCCTATTTACGAGCAGTACTTC. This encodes CASTTAGGPIYEQYF.

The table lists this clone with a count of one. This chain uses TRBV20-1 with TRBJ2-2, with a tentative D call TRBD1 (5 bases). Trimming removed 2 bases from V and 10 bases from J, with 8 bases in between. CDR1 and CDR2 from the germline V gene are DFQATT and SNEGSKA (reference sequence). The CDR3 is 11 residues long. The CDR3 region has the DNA TGCAGTGCTAGACAGGGTTCGGAGCTGTTTTTT. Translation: CSARQGSELFF.

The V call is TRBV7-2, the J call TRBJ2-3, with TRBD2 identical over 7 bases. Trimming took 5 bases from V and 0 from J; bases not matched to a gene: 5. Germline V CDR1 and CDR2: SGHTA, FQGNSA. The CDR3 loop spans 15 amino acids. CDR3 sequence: CASSLRTSSTDTQYF. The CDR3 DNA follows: TGTGCCAGCAGCCTACGGACTAGTAGCACAGATACGCAGTATTTT.

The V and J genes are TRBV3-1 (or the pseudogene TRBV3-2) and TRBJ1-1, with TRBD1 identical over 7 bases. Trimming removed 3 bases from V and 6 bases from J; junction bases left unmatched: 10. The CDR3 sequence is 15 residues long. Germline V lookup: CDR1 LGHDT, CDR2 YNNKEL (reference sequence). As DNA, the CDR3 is TGTGCCAGCAGCCATCTAGACAGGGACGGTGCTGAAGCTTTCTTT. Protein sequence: CASSHLDRDGAEAFF.

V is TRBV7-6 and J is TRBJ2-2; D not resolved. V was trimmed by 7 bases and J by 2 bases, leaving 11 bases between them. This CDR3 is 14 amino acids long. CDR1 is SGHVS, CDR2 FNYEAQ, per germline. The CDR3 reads CASMVRRNTGELFF. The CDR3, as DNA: TGTGCCAGCATGGTCCGGCGTAACACCGGGGAGCTGTTTTTT. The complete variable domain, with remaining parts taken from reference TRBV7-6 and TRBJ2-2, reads GAGVSQSPRYKVTKRGQDVALRCDPISGHVSLYWYRQALGQGPEFLTYFNYEAQQDKSGLPNDRFSAERPEGSISTLTIQRTEQRDSAMYRCASMVRRNTGELFFGEGSRLTVL.

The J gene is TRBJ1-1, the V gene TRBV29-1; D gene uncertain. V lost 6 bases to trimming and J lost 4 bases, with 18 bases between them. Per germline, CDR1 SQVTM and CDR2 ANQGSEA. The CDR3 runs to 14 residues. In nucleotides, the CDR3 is TGCAGCGTCACGATACTAGTCCCCGGCACTGAAGCTTTCTTT. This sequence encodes CSVTILVPGTEAFF.

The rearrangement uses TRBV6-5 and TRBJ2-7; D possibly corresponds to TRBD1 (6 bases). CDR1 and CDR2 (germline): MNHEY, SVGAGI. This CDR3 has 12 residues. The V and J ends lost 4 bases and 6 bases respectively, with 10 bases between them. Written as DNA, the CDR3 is TGTGCCAGCAGTTTAACAGGGCTCGAGCAGTACTTC. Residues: CASSLTGLEQYF.

The CDR3 reads CASSLIGQTSPLHF. The CDR3, as DNA: TGTGCCAGCAGCTTAATTGGCCAGACCTCACCCCTCCACTTT. This chain joins TRBV7-8 and TRBJ1-6; D gene uncertain. Germline V CDR1 and CDR2: SGHVS, FQNEAQ. The CDR3 length is 14 residues. The V end lost 2 bases, the J end lost 10 bases, and 12 bases lay between the germline ends.

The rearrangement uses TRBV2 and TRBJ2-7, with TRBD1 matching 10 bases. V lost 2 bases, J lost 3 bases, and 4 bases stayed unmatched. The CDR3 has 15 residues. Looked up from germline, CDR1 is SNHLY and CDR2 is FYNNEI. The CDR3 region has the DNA TGTGCCAGCAGTGAATCGGGACAGGGGTACTACGAGCAGTACTTC. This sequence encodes CASSESGQGYYEQYF.

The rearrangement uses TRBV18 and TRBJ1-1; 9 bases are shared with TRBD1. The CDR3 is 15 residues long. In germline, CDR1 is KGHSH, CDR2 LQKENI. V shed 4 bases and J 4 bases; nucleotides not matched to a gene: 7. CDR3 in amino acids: CASSHTGGAITEAFF. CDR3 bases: TGTGCCAGCTCACACACAGGGGGCGCCATCACTGAAGCTTTCTTT.